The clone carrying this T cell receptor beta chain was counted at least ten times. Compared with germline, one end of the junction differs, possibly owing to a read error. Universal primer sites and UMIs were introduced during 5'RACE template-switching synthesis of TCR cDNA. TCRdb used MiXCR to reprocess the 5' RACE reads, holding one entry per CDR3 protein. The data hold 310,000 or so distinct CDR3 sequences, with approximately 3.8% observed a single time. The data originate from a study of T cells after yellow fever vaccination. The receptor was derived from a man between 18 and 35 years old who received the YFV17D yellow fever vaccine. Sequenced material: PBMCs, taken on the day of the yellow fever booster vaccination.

The CDR3 DNA reads as TGTGCCAGCAGTTCAATACTAGCGGGGGTAGAGACCCAGCACTTC. This codes for CASSSILAGVETQHF. This rearrangement joins TRBV28 to TRBJ2-5, with 11 positions matching TRBD2. Germline CDR1 reads MDHEN; CDR2 reads SYDVKM. The CDR3 runs 15 residues.